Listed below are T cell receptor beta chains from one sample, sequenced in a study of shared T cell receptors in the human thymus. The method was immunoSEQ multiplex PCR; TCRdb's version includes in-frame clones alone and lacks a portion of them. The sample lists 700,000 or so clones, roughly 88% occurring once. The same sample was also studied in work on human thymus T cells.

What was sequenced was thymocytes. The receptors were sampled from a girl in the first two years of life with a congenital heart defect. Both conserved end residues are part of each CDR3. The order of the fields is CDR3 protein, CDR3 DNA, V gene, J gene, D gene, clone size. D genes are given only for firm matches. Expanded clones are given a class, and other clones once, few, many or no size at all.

cdr3_aa: CASSSSSGDRSLHF; cdr3_nt: TGTGCCAGCAGCTCAAGTTCCGGGGACAGGTCCCTCCACTTT; v_call: TRBV7-2; j_call: TRBJ1-6; d_call: TRBD1; clone_size: -
cdr3_aa: CASSADSLNSNYGYTF; cdr3_nt: TGTGCCAGCAGCGCCGACAGTCTAAATTCTAACTATGGCTACACCTTC; v_call: TRBV9; j_call: TRBJ1-2; d_call: -; clone_size: -
cdr3_aa: CASSKRLAKNIQYF; cdr3_nt: TGTGCCAGCAGCAAAAGACTAGCCAAAAACATTCAGTACTTC; v_call: TRBV7-9; j_call: TRBJ2-4; d_call: -; clone_size: -
cdr3_aa: CASSLGEENEKLFF; cdr3_nt: TGTGCCAGCAGTTTGGGTGAGGAGAATGAAAAACTGTTTTTT; v_call: TRBV27; j_call: TRBJ1-4; d_call: -; clone_size: -
cdr3_aa: CASSQVSSSYEQYF; cdr3_nt: TGCGCCAGCAGCCAAGTTTCGAGCTCCTACGAGCAGTACTTC; v_call: TRBV4-3; j_call: TRBJ2-7; d_call: -; clone_size: few
cdr3_aa: CASSQGGLAWSDTQYF; cdr3_nt: TGCGCCAGCAGCCAAGGGGGACTAGCGTGGTCAGATACGCAGTATTTT; v_call: TRBV4-1; j_call: TRBJ2-3; d_call: TRBD2; clone_size: -
cdr3_aa: CASSEVGQGVPPTNEKLFF; cdr3_nt: TGTGCCAGCAGTGAAGTAGGACAGGGGGTTCCTCCAACTAATGAAAAACTGTTTTTT; v_call: TRBV2; j_call: TRBJ1-4; d_call: TRBD1; clone_size: few
cdr3_aa: CASSLEQNPYGYTF; cdr3_nt: TGTGCCAGCAGCTTAGAACAGAACCCTTATGGCTACACCTTC; v_call: TRBV7-9; j_call: TRBJ1-2; d_call: -; clone_size: -
cdr3_aa: CAWSATSGTSGPTYNEQFF; cdr3_nt: TGTGCCTGGAGCGCAACCTCCGGGACTAGCGGGCCCACCTACAATGAGCAGTTCTTC; v_call: TRBV30; j_call: TRBJ2-1; d_call: TRBD2; clone_size: -
cdr3_aa: CAISDPGEQYF; cdr3_nt: TGTGCCATCAGTGACCCGGGCGAGCAGTACTTC; v_call: TRBV10-3; j_call: TRBJ2-7; d_call: -; clone_size: -
cdr3_aa: CASIRRAEQYF; cdr3_nt: TGTGCCAGCATAAGGCGGGCCGAGCAGTACTTC; v_call: TRBV6-1; j_call: TRBJ2-7; d_call: -; clone_size: -
cdr3_aa: CASSLGPGDTEAFF; cdr3_nt: TGTGCCAGCAGCTTGGGGCCCGGGGACACTGAAGCTTTCTTT; v_call: TRBV5-6; j_call: TRBJ1-1; d_call: -; clone_size: -
cdr3_aa: CASSRTGVDGYTF; cdr3_nt: TGCGCCAGCAGCCGTACAGGGGTCGATGGCTACACCTTC; v_call: TRBV5-1; j_call: TRBJ1-2; d_call: TRBD1; clone_size: -
cdr3_aa: CASSLLGPSSSYNEQFF; cdr3_nt: TGCGCCAGCAGCCTACTAGGCCCCTCGAGCTCCTACAATGAGCAGTTCTTC; v_call: TRBV5-1; j_call: TRBJ2-1; d_call: -; clone_size: -